This T cell receptor (beta chain) stems from a study of blood T cell repertoires in COVID-19. Overall study: The samples span acute and convalescent COVID-19 from the United States, Italy and Spain. Nucleic acid was either cDNA or gDNA, and it came from T cells, B-cell-depleted T cells, or PBMCs.

The CDR3 extends over 13 amino acids. Between the trimmed V and J ends, which lost 0 bases and 12 bases, there was a span of 12 bases. Germline V lookup: CDR1 MNHEY, CDR2 SVGEGT. Per the study methods: The assay estimated nucleated cells by amplifying reference gene primers. Generated by immunoSEQ multiplex PCR, the TCRdb table keeps only in-frame clones and is missing some. V and J calls and clone size are as listed in that table; D and trimming were resolved from the DNA. The data hold some 260,000 clones, with approximately 86% observed a single time. The rearrangement uses TRBV6-2 or TRBV6-3 and TRBJ2-1; perhaps TRBD2 as D (6 bases). The clonotype was recovered from a woman aged 25 to 45 with acute or convalescent COVID-19. Sequenced material: peripheral blood. In DNA, the CDR3 is TGTGCCAGCAGTTACTCGTCGGGGGTACGGCAGTTCTTC. It specifies CASSYSSGVRQFF.